Following are 5 T cell receptor beta chains from one sample sequenced in a study of blood T cells in healthy people across ages. Combining a sample-barcoded 5' primer with a J-beta primer mix, a second PCR ran for about 7 to 11 cycles. A single record per CDR3 protein comes from TCRdb applying MiXCR to the 5' RACE reads. Among 600,000 to 1,000,000 distinct CDR3 sequences listed, 20% to 25% were seen once. The same specimen was also included in a second study, on T cells of mothers and their children.

Sequenced input: blood. The receptors were sampled from a boy aged 5-17 years in good health.

This clonotype was seen a handful of times. This chain uses TRBV27 with TRBJ1-6, with TRBD1 as a possible D gene (5 bases). This CDR3 region has 14 residues. Trimming took off 7 bases at V and 6 bases at J, with 13 bases between the two ends. Germline V lookup: CDR1 MNHEY, CDR2 SMNVEV (reference sequence). CDR3 in DNA: TGTGCCAGCACCTTCGACAGCCCTAATTCACCCCTCCACTTT. This codes for CASTFDSPNSPLHF.

The V call is TRBV12-3 or TRBV12-4, the J call TRBJ1-1; maybe TRBD1 (5 bases). Trimming left V 4 bases short and J 4 bases short, with 10 bases between. There are 13 residues in the CDR3. CDR3 nucleotides: TGTGCCAGCAGTTCTGACAGCGGCACTGAAGCTTTCTTT. Translation: CASSSDSGTEAFF.

This chain joins TRBV27 and TRBJ2-5, with 10 bases matching TRBD2. The J call may be mistaken, given a closer DNA end match to TRBJ2-1. This CDR3 contains 13 residues. The germline CDR1 and CDR2 sequences are MNHEY and SMNVEV (reference sequence). CDR3 in amino acids: CASTSGRGNEQFF. The CDR3 bases are TGTGCCAGCACTAGCGGGAGAGGTAATGAGCAGTTCTTC.

The CDR3 sequence: CASSLPGTEPSYEQYF. The CDR3 region has the DNA TGTGCCAGCAGCTTACCCGGGACAGAGCCTTCCTACGAGCAGTACTTC. The chain has TRBV7-2 and TRBJ2-7; 7 bases agree with TRBD1. The junction had 8 bases not matched to a gene; V was cut back by 2 bases and J by 1 base. CDR1 and CDR2 from the germline V gene are SGHTA and FQGNSA. CDR3 length: 16 residues.

This sequence joins TRBV21-1 and TRBJ2-7; TRBD1 is the table's D call and was not checked against the DNA. TRBV21-1 is labeled a pseudogene. This CDR3 is built from 14 residues. CDR3 protein: CASSPTGVAYEQYF. CDR3 nucleotides: TGTGCCAGCAGCCCCACAGGGGTAGCCTACGAGCAGTACTTC.